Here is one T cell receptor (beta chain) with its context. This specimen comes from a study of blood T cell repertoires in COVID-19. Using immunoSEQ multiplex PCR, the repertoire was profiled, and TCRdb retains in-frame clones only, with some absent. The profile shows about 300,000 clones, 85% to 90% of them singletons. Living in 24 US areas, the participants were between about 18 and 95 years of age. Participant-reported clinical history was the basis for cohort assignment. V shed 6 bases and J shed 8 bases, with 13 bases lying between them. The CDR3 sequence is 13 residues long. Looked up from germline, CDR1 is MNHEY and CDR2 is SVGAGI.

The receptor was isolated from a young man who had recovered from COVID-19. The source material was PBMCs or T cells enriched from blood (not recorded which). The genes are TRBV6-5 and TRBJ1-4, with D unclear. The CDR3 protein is CASRGRGGEKLFF. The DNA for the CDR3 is TGTGCCAGCAGAGGACGAGGAGGAGAAAAACTGTTTTTT.